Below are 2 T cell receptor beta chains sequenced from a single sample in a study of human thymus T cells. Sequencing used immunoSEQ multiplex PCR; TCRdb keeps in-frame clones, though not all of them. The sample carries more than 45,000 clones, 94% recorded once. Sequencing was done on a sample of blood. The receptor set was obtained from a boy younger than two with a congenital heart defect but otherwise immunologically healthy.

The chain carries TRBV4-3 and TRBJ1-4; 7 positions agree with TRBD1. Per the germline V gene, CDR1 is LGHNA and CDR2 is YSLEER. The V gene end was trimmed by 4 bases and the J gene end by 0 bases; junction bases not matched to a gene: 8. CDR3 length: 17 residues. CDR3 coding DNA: TGCGCCAGCAGCCCCCGGGACAGCTGGCCAACTAATGAAAAACTGTTTTTT. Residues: CASSPRDSWPTNEKLFF.

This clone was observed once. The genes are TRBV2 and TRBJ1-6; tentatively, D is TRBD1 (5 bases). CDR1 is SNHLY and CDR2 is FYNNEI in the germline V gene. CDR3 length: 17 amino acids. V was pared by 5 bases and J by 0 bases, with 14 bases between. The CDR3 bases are TGTGCCAGCAGTTGGGACGGATCTAGCTCCTATAATTCACCCCTCCACTTT. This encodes CASSWDGSSSYNSPLHF.